What follows are 14 T cell receptor beta chains derived from one specimen sequenced in a study of T cell responses to AZD1222 COVID-19 vaccine. Sequencing used immunoSEQ multiplex PCR; TCRdb keeps in-frame clones, though not all of them. The sample includes hundreds of thousands of clones, about 92% of them seen just once. The sample in question was peripheral blood, obtained on day 0 of MenACWY control vaccination. These receptors all come from an adult in good health.

The chain links TRBV20-1 to TRBJ2-5; TRBD1 might be the D (6 bases). V lost 4 bases and J 6 bases, leaving 9 bases between the germline ends. The CDR3 has 11 residues. From germline, CDR1 is DFQATT and CDR2 SNEGSKA (reference sequence). The CDR3 here is CSAIGGQTQYF. The CDR3 coding sequence is TGCAGTGCTATTGGGGGCCAGACCCAGTACTTC.

This CDR3 is CATSRDHGRGYGYTF. CDR3 in DNA: TGTGCCACCAGCAGAGATCACGGACGTGGCTATGGCTACACCTTC. The rearrangement uses TRBV15 and TRBJ1-2; the D is unclear. V was pared by 0 bases and J by 4 bases, with 12 bases between. CDR3 length: 15 amino acids. Germline lookup yields CDR1 LNHNV and CDR2 YYDKDF (reference sequence).

This chain uses TRBV19 with TRBJ1-1; D might be TRBD1 (6 bases). The V end lost 4 bases, the J end lost 1 base, and 13 bases lay between the germline ends. The CDR3 covers 15 residues. Germline-derived CDR1 and CDR2 are LNHDA and SQIVND (reference sequence). The DNA for the CDR3 is TGTGCCAGTAGTACCACAGGGTCCGGGAACACTGAAGCTTTCTTT. Translating it yields CASSTTGSGNTEAFF.

The J gene is TRBJ1-2, the V gene TRBV18; D may be TRBD1 (5 bases). V shed 4 bases and J shed 2 bases, with 11 bases lying between them. The CDR3 length is 14 residues. Germline V lookup: CDR1 KGHSH, CDR2 LQKENI. Here the CDR3 DNA reads TGTGCCAGCTCACAGGGGCGCAGAAACTATGGCTACACCTTC. It codes for CASSQGRRNYGYTF.

The V and J genes are TRBV19 and TRBJ1-5, with 7 bases that match TRBD1. The CDR3 spans 13 residues. With V trimmed by 6 bases and J by 3 bases, 2 bases remained unmatched. CDR1 is LNHDA, CDR2 SQIVND, per germline (reference sequence). The CDR3 bases are TGTGCCAGTAGCACAGGGGACAATCAGCCCCAGCATTTT. It is translated as CASSTGDNQPQHF.

CDR3 residues: CASSLGRAHNEQYF. The CDR3 bases are TGTGCCAGCAGCTTAGGCAGGGCACATAACGAGCAGTACTTC. J is TRBJ2-7 and V is TRBV13; TRBD1 is a possible D gene (5 bases). Germline CDR1 is PRHDT and CDR2 is FYEKMQ (reference sequence). Trimming pared 0 bases from V and 5 bases from J, leaving 11 bases between. The CDR3 sequence is 14 residues long.

This chain connects TRBV7-2 to TRBJ1-1; D might be TRBD1 (5 bases). The V and J ends lost 5 bases and 2 bases respectively, with 12 bases between them. Germline V CDR1 and CDR2: SGHTA, FQGNSA. The CDR3 is 14 residues long. CDR3 DNA: TGTGCCAGCAGCGTTGGGGGGAGTAACACTGAAGCTTTCTTT. Translated, it gives CASSVGGSNTEAFF.

The rearrangement uses TRBV19 and TRBJ1-2; D unclear. Per germline, CDR1 LNHDA and CDR2 SQIVND (reference sequence). V was pared by 7 bases and J by 0 bases, with 15 bases between. The CDR3 is 15 residues long. CDR3 loop: CASMKVASANYGYTF. DNA for the CDR3: TGTGCCAGTATGAAGGTTGCGAGTGCTAACTATGGCTACACCTTC.

Here the CDR3 DNA reads TGTGCCAGCTCACCCCGGACAGGGAGAACCACAGATACGCAGTATTTT. It specifies CASSPRTGRTTDTQYF. The V and J genes are TRBV18 and TRBJ2-3; 8 bases are shared with TRBD1. Germline loops: CDR1 KGHSH, CDR2 LQKENI. CDR3 length: 16 residues. Trimming at V came to 3 bases and at J to 2 bases, leaving 7 bases not matched to a gene.

The chain combines TRBV19 with TRBJ1-6; D is possibly TRBD1 (5 bases). Germline lookup yields CDR1 LNHDA and CDR2 SQIVND (reference sequence). Trimming pared 0 bases from V and 7 bases from J, leaving 7 bases between. The CDR3 spans 14 residues. The CDR3 DNA is TGTGCCAGTAGTATAGAGCGACAGAATTCACCCCTCCACTTT. Protein product: CASSIERQNSPLHF.

The chain combines TRBV18 with TRBJ2-1; maybe TRBD1 (6 bases). The CDR3 has 13 amino acids. V was shortened by 3 bases and J by 7 bases, with 10 bases between the two germline ends. The germline gives CDR1 KGHSH, CDR2 LQKENI. The CDR3 nucleotides read TGTGCCAGCTCACCGGAACAGGGAAATGAGCAGTTCTTC. Its protein is CASSPEQGNEQFF.

A few counts support this clone. This chain uses TRBV2 with TRBJ1-3; D unclear. CDR1 SNHLY and CDR2 FYNNEI come from the germline V gene. The CDR3 runs 13 residues. Trimming took 7 bases from V and 7 from J, leaving 14 bases between them. The CDR3 region has the DNA TGTGCCAGCATCGAGGGTCGTGGGAACACCATATATTTT. This codes for CASIEGRGNTIYF.

This chain uses TRBV27 with TRBJ1-2; D unclear. This CDR3 is built from 14 residues. Germline V gives CDR1 MNHEY, CDR2 SMNVEV (reference sequence). V was cut by 0 bases and J by 4 bases, with 9 bases left in between. CDR3: CASSLSPGGYGYTF. As DNA, the CDR3 is TGTGCCAGCAGTTTATCCCCAGGCGGCTATGGCTACACCTTC.

The chain couples TRBV5-1 to TRBJ1-2; TRBD1 is a possible D gene (5 bases). The germline V gene encodes CDR1 SGHRS and CDR2 YFSETQ. V lost 5 bases and J 2 bases, leaving 7 bases between the germline ends. The CDR3 length is 12 residues. The CDR3 region has the DNA TGCGCCAGCAGGGAGGGGAACTATGGCTACACCTTC. Translated: CASREGNYGYTF. The full variable domain, rest sourced from reference TRBV5-1 and TRBJ1-2, is KAGVTQTPRYLIKTRGQQVTLSCSPISGHRSVSWYQQTPGQGLQFLFEYFSETQRNKGNFPGRFSGRQFSNSRSEMNVSTLELGDSALYLCASREGNYGYTFGSGTRLTVV.